This T cell receptor (beta chain) originates from a study of blood T cells in healthy people across ages. Healthy Caucasian individuals from Russia aged roughly 6 to 95 served as donors. The CDR3 totals 17 residues. Unmatched junction bases numbered 16, after V lost 6 bases and J lost 9 bases. In germline, CDR1 is KGHSH, CDR2 LQKENI. A second PCR of roughly 7 to 11 cycles used a sample-barcoded 5' primer and a J-beta primer mix. Every cDNA was tagged by a template-switch adaptor with 12 random nucleotides. Each CDR3 protein gets one entry after TCRdb re-called the 5' RACE reads with MiXCR. The sample gives over 1.5 million distinct CDR3 sequences, roughly 49% of which show up once; approximately 2% is in the top ten. The study, taken as a whole, reports: In the absence of known donor CMV status, changes in expanded clonotypes were possibly confounded. Reliance upon unsorted PBMCs precluded definitive naive versus antigen-experienced comparison.

Comments on this clonotype: The antigen is undetermined.

The sequenced sample consisted of blood. The TCR comes from a woman in her thirties or forties in good health. This sequence joins TRBV18 and TRBJ2-1, with 11 bases aligning to TRBD2. CDR3 region: CASSPTIAGGHRIEQFF. The CDR3 DNA is TGTGCCAGCTCTCCGACAATAGCGGGGGGGCATCGGATTGAGCAGTTCTTC.